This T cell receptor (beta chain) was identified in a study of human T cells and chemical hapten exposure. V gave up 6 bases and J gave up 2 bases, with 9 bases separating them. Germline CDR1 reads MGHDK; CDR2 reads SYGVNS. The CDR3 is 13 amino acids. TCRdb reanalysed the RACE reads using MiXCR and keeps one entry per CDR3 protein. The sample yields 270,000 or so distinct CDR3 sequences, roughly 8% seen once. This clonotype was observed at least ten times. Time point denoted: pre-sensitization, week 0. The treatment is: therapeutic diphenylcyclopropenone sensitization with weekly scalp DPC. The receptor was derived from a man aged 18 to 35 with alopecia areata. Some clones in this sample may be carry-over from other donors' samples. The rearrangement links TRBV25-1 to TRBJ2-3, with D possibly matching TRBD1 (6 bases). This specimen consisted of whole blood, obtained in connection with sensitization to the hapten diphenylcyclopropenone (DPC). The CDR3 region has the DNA TGTGCCAGCAGCCGGGACAACACAGATACGCAGTATTTT. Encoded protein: CASSRDNTDTQYF. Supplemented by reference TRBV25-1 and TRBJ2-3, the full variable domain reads EADIYQTPRYLVIGTGKKITLECSQTMGHDKMYWYQQDPGMELHLIHYSYGVNSTEKGDLSSESTVSRIRTEHFPLTLESARPSHTSQYLCASSRDNTDTQYFGPGTRLTVL.